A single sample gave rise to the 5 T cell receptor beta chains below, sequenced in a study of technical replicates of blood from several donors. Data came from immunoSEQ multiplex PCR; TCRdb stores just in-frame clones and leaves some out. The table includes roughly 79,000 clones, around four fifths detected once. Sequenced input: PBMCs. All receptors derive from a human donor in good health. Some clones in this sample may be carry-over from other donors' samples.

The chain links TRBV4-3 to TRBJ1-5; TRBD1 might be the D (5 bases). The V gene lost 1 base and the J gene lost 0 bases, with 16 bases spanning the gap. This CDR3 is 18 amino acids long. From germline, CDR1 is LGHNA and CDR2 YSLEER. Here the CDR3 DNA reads TGCGCCAGCAGCCAAGTTGGTGACGGGACTTATAGCAATCAGCCCCAGCATTTT. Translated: CASSQVGDGTYSNQPQHF.

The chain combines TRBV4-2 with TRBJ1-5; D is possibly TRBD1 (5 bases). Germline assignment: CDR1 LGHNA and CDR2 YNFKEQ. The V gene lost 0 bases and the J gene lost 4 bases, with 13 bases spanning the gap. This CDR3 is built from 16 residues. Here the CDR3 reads CASSQDLGSGNQPQHF. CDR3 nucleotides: TGTGCCAGCAGCCAAGACCTAGGATCAGGGAATCAGCCCCAGCATTTT.

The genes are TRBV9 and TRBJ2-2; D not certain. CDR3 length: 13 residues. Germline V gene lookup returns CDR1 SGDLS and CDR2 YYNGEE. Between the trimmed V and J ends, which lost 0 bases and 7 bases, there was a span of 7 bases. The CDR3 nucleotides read TGTGCCAGCAGCGTAGTCCCTCGCGGGGAGCTGTTTTTT. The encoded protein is CASSVVPRGELFF.

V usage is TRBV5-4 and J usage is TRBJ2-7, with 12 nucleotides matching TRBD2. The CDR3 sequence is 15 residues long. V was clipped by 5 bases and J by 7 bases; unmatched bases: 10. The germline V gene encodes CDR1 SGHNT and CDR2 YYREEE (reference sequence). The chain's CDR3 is CASRLAGGPRVEQYF. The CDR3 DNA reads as TGTGCCAGCAGGCTAGCGGGAGGGCCGCGAGTTGAGCAGTACTTC.

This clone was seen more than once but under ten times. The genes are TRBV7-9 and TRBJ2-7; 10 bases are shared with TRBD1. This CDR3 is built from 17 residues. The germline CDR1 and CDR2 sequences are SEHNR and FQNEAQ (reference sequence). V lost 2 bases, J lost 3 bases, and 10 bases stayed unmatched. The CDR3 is CASSLNIVGTGDYEQYF. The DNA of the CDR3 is TGTGCCAGCAGCTTAAACATCGTCGGGACAGGGGACTACGAGCAGTACTTC.